This T cell receptor (beta chain) appears in the sequencing data of a study of shared clonotypes between healthy human individuals. Study observations and caveats: Larger richness was generally estimated for naive than memory subsets. Sample collection involved blood only; tissue repertoires are likely different. Naive CD4 clonotype sharing across four donors was approximately 5%.

Measured with immunoSEQ multiplex PCR; TCRdb has only the in-frame clones, and not every one. Among about 1 million clones listed, around 74% were seen once. Worth noting for this clone: The antigen is not known.

The CD4+ fraction was divided into a CD45RA+ naive subset and a CD45RA-negative memory subset. Unmatched junction bases numbered 5, after V lost 5 bases and J lost 5 bases. The germline gives CDR1 GTSNPN, CDR2 SVGIG (reference sequence). The CDR3 length is 12 residues. This chain connects TRBV30 to TRBJ1-1; 7 bases are a match to TRBD1. What was sequenced was memory CD4+ T cells sorted from blood. The subset here: CD45RA-negative fraction. The sequence derives from a man younger than 30 in good health. Here the CDR3 reads CAWGPGGTEAFF. DNA for the CDR3: TGTGCCTGGGGGCCAGGGGGAACTGAAGCTTTCTTT.